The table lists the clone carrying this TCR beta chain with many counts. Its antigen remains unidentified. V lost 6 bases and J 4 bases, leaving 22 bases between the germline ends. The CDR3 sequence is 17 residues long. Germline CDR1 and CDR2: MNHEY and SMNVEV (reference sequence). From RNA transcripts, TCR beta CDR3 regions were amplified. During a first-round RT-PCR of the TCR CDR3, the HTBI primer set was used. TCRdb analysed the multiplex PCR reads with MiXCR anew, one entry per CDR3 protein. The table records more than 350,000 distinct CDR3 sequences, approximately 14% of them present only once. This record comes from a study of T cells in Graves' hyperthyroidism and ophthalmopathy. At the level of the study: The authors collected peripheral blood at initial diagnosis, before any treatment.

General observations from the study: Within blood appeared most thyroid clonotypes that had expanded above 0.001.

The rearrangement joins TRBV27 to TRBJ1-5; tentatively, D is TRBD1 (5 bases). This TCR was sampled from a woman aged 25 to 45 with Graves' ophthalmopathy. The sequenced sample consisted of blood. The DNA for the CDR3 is TGTGCCAGCAGCGCCAGAAGAGGGGCAGTCCGTAATCAGCCCCAGCATTTT. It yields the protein CASSARRGAVRNQPQHF.